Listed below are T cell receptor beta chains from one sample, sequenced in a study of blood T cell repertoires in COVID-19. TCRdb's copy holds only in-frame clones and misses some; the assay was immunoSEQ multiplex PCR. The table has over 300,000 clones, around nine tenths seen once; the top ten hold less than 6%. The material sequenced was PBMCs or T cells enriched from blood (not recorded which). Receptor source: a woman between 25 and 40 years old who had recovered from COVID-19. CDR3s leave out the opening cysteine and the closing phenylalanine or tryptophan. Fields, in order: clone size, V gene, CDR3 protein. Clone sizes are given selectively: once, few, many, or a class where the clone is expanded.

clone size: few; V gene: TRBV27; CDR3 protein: ASSLSGVGTEAF
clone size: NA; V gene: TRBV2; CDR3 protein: ASSETGEEHYGYT
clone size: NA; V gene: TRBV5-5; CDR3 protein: ASSFNSGNTIY
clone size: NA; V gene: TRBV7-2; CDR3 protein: ASSLVGQSNQPQH
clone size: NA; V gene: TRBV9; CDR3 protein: ASSVVDRVVADTQY
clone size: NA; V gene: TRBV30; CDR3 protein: ALDNGLPDTQY
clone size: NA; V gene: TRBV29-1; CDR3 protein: SVLGRHEF
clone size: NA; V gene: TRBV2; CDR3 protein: ASSWEWYNEQF
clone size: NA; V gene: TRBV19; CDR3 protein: ATSPTGPTGELF
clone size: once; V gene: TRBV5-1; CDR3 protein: ASSPERWGGTDTQY
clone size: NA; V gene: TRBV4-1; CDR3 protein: ASSQEGSLGGLNEQF
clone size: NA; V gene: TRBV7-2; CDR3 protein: ASKPGGPSSYNSPLH
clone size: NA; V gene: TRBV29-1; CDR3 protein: SVASETQETQY
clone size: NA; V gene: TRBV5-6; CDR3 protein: ASSAGVRKGYEQY
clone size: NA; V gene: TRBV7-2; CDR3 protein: ASSLEEDEQY
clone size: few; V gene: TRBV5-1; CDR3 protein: ASSGGTLGAEAF
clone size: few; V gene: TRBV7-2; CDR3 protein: ASSLRGNQPQH
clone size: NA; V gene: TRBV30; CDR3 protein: AWSVGPGEGQPQH
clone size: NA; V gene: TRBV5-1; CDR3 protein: ASSLGQSNQPQH
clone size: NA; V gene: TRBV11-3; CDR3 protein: ASSLDGTGRAF
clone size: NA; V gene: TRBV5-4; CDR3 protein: ASSDRASYSPLH
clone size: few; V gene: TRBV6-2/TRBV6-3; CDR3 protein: ASSYSTGGTEAF
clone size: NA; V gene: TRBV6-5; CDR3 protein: ASSSGGGVLAEAF
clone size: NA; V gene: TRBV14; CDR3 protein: ASRRASGGIQY